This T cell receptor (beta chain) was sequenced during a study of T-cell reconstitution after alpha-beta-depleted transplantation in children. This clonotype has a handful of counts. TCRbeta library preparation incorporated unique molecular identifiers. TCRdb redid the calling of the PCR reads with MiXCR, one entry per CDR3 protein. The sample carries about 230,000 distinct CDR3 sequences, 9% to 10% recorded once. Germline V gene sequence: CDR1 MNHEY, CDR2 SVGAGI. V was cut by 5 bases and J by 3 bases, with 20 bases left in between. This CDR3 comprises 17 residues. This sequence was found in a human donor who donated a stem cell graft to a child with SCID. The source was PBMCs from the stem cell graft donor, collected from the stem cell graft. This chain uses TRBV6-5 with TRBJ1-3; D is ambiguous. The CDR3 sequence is CASSPLSVRAGGNTIYF. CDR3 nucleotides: TGTGCCAGCAGTCCGCTATCCGTAAGGGCGGGTGGAAACACCATATATTTT.